Listed below are T cell receptor beta chains from one sample, sequenced in a study of T cell repertoires in cytomegalovirus infection. TCRdb reanalysed the reads using MiXCR and keeps one entry per CDR3 protein. The repertoire holds 650,000 to 900,000 distinct CDR3 sequences, with about 33% as singletons. These receptors lack a known antigen. The sequencing used cultured CD8+ T cells from PBMCs, collected from culture after CMV antigen stimulation. The receptors derive from a human donor in good health (CMV status not recorded). Some clones in this sample may be carry-over from other donors' samples. The CDR3 runs from the conserved cysteine through the conserved F or W. The order of the fields is V gene, J gene, D gene, clone size, CDR3 protein, CDR3 DNA. The D gene is left open where the match is weak. Clone size is not always given. Where it is, it says once, few, many or a class for expanded clones.

>TRBV7-9|TRBJ2-5|.|.
CASSLQGTETQYF
TGTGCCAGCAGCTTACAGGGAACAGAGACCCAGTACTTC
>TRBV20-1|TRBJ2-6|.|many
CSARRTRISGANVLTF
TGCAGTGCTAGACGCACTAGGATTAGTGGGGCCAACGTCCTGACTTTC
>TRBV7-6|TRBJ2-7|.|many
CASSLFEAQNTYEQYF
TGTGCCAGCAGCTTATTCGAAGCTCAGAATACCTACGAGCAGTACTTC
>TRBV6-6|TRBJ1-6|.|few
CASSYSTPSYNSPLHF
TGTGCCAGCAGTTACTCTACACCCTCCTATAATTCACCCCTCCACTTT
>TRBV19|TRBJ2-1|.|.
CASSIVSGDGQFF
TGTGCCAGTAGTATAGTCTCAGGCGACGGGCAGTTCTTC
>TRBV27|TRBJ2-7|.|.
CASSFPGTHAYEQYF
TGTGCCAGCAGTTTCCCGGGGACACACGCCTACGAGCAGTACTTC
>TRBV5-8|TRBJ2-5|TRBD1|few
CASSLGTGGQETQYF
TGTGCCAGCAGCTTGGGGACAGGGGGCCAAGAGACCCAGTACTTC
>TRBV28|TRBJ1-2|.|.
CASSPRAKGYGYTF
TGTGCCAGCAGTCCCCGCGCCAAGGGCTATGGCTACACCTTC
>TRBV27|TRBJ2-7|.|few
CASSTRDRYEQYF
TGTGCCAGCAGTACCCGAGACAGGTACGAGCAGTACTTC
>TRBV12-3/TRBV12-4|TRBJ2-3|.|many
CASSLYGGLTDTQYF
TGTGCCAGCAGTTTATACGGGGGGCTCACAGATACGCAGTATTTT
>TRBV7-3|TRBJ1-1|.|few
CASSLIRGGNTEAFF
TGTGCCAGCAGCTTAATTAGAGGGGGAAACACTGAAGCTTTCTTT
>TRBV6-6|TRBJ1-5|.|few
CASSYDSQNQPQHF
TGTGCCAGCAGTTACGACAGCCAAAATCAGCCCCAGCATTTT
>TRBV9|TRBJ2-2|.|.
CASSGGGARELFF
TGTGCCAGCAGCGGGGGAGGAGCCCGGGAGCTGTTTTTT
>TRBV7-2|TRBJ1-1|.|many
CASSFSGVTEAFF
TGTGCCAGCAGTTTTAGCGGGGTTACTGAAGCTTTCTTT
>TRBV4-3|TRBJ2-5|.|.
CASSQDSRGAGQETQYF
TGCGCCAGCAGCCAAGACTCCAGGGGCGCGGGACAAGAGACCCAGTACTTC
>TRBV27|TRBJ2-1|TRBD1|few
CASSLMTGGTVFIDEQFF
TGTGCCAGCAGTTTAATGACAGGGGGAACGGTCTTCATCGATGAGCAGTTCTTC
>TRBV4-1|TRBJ1-1|.|.
CASSQDSPGATEAFF
TGCGCCAGCAGCCAAGATTCGCCAGGGGCGACTGAAGCTTTCTTT
>TRBV3-1|TRBJ1-1|TRBD1|.
CASSPGGLDEAFF
TGTGCCAGCAGCCCAGGGGGATTGGATGAAGCTTTCTTT
>TRBV6-1|TRBJ1-2|.|few
CASSASGGFQGYTF
TGTGCCAGCAGTGCTTCTGGGGGTTTTCAAGGCTACACCTTC
>TRBV6-2/TRBV6-3|TRBJ1-1|.|.
CASSYQGPTEAFF
TGTGCCAGCAGTTACCAGGGGCCCACTGAAGCTTTCTTT
>TRBV7-4|TRBJ1-1|TRBD1|.
CASSLGPQGSTEAFF
TGTGCCAGCAGCTTAGGACCACAGGGGTCCACTGAAGCTTTCTTT
>TRBV7-9|TRBJ2-2|TRBD2|.
CASSLGASGGHDTGELFF
TGTGCCAGCAGCTTAGGGGCTAGCGGGGGCCACGACACCGGGGAGCTGTTTTTT
>TRBV7-4|TRBJ1-6|TRBD1|.
CASRPGTGTHNSPLHF
TGTGCCAGCAGGCCCGGGACAGGGACTCATAATTCACCCCTCCACTTT
>TRBV5-4|TRBJ1-1|.|few
CASSLDFGEAFF
TGTGCCAGCAGCTTGGATTTCGGTGAAGCTTTCTTT
>TRBV6-6|TRBJ2-1|.|.
CASSYSFNEQFF
TGTGCCAGCAGTTACTCGTTCAATGAGCAGTTCTTC
>TRBV5-8|TRBJ2-1|TRBD2|few
CASSLMASGLNEQFF
TGTGCCAGCAGCTTAATGGCTAGCGGTCTTAATGAGCAGTTCTTC
>TRBV27|TRBJ2-2|.|.
CASGFGSRGGAGELFF
TGTGCCAGCGGTTTTGGTTCAAGAGGCGGGGCCGGGGAGCTGTTTTTT
>TRBV7-8|TRBJ2-3|.|.
CASSSTTSLTDTQYF
TGTGCCAGCAGCTCTACCACCAGCTTAACAGATACGCAGTATTTT
>TRBV6-5|TRBJ1-2|TRBD1|few
CASRPTRQGAVYGYTF
TGTGCCAGCAGACCTACCAGACAGGGGGCGGTCTATGGCTACACCTTC
>TRBV7-9|TRBJ1-2|TRBD1|few
CASSSAGTGLWSYTF
TGTGCCAGCAGCTCCGCCGGGACAGGGCTATGGAGCTACACCTTC
>TRBV7-6|TRBJ1-6|.|.
CASSLGGTGLNSPLHF
TGTGCCAGCAGCTTAGGTGGTACAGGTCTAAATTCACCCCTCCACTTT
>TRBV14|TRBJ2-1|.|.
CASSQGPHNEQFF
TGTGCCAGCAGCCAAGGGCCTCACAATGAGCAGTTCTTC
>TRBV10-1|TRBJ2-7|.|few
CASSDSMASWLPTYEQYF
TGCGCCAGCAGTGATAGCATGGCTTCCTGGCTACCTACCTACGAGCAGTACTTC
>TRBV6-2/TRBV6-3|TRBJ1-2|TRBD1|few
CASSYDRGFNYGYTF
TGTGCCAGCAGTTACGACAGGGGATTTAACTATGGCTACACCTTC
>TRBV7-2|TRBJ2-5|TRBD2|many
CASSSGLAGSAGTQYF
TGTGCCAGCAGCTCGGGACTAGCGGGCAGTGCGGGGACCCAGTACTTC
>TRBV20-1|TRBJ2-5|.|once
CSATTASQETQYF
TGCAGTGCTACCACAGCTTCCCAAGAGACCCAGTACTTC
>TRBV9|TRBJ2-5|TRBD2|few
CASSVLAGQETQYF
TGTGCCAGCAGCGTACTAGCGGGGCAAGAGACCCAGTACTTC
>TRBV19|TRBJ1-2|.|few
CASSPGTPDYGYTF
TGTGCCAGTAGTCCCGGGACACCGGACTATGGCTACACCTTC
>TRBV9|TRBJ1-1|.|.
CASSATARNTEAFF
TGTGCCAGCAGCGCTACAGCGCGGAACACTGAAGCTTTCTTT
>TRBV6-2/TRBV6-3|TRBJ2-1|.|.
CASSYPQEKTDGEQFF
TGTGCCAGCAGTTACCCGCAGGAGAAGACGGACGGTGAGCAGTTCTTC
>TRBV7-9|TRBJ2-1|.|.
CASSPRYGTTDNEQFF
TGTGCCAGCAGCCCGAGGTACGGGACAACAGACAATGAGCAGTTCTTC
>TRBV10-3|TRBJ1-1|.|.
CAIKLGGYTEAFF
TGTGCCATCAAATTGGGGGGCTACACTGAAGCTTTCTTT
>TRBV9|TRBJ1-2|TRBD1|.
CASSVARDRSYGYTF
TGTGCCAGCAGCGTAGCCCGGGACAGGAGTTATGGCTACACCTTC
>TRBV6-2/TRBV6-3|TRBJ2-4|.|few
CASSDQKGYVGKNIQYF
TGTGCCAGCAGCGACCAAAAGGGGTATGTCGGCAAAAACATTCAGTACTTC
>TRBV11-2|TRBJ1-2|TRBD1|many
CASSYQGGGLNGYTF
TGTGCCAGCAGCTACCAAGGGGGCGGGTTGAATGGCTACACCTTC
>TRBV14|TRBJ2-7|TRBD1|few
CASSPRPGTGTYEQYF
TGTGCCAGCAGCCCCCGGCCGGGGACAGGCACCTACGAGCAGTACTTC
>TRBV27|TRBJ2-1|TRBD2|few
CASSLRGLANEQFF
TGTGCCAGCAGTTTAAGAGGACTAGCCAATGAGCAGTTCTTC
>TRBV19|TRBJ1-1|.|.
CASSIAGAVMNTEAFF
TGTGCCAGTAGTATTGCCGGGGCGGTTATGAACACTGAAGCTTTCTTT
>TRBV7-9|TRBJ1-2|.|many
CASSLGGLYGYTF
TGTGCCAGCAGCTTGGGCGGCCTTTATGGCTACACCTTC